This TCR beta chain was sequenced in a study of T cells in Graves' hyperthyroidism and ophthalmopathy. This clonotype was counted only a few times. V dropped 2 bases and J dropped 5 bases, with 6 bases sitting between them. This CDR3 has 12 residues. Germline CDR1 SGHVS, CDR2 FQNEAQ. Authors of the study amplified TCR beta CDR3 regions from RNA transcripts. A set of HTBI primers served as the primers for a first-round RT-PCR of the TCR CDR3. TCRdb used MiXCR to reprocess the multiplex PCR reads, holding one entry per CDR3 protein. This table holds some 800,000 distinct CDR3 sequences, around 38% found once. The study based diagnoses on clinical symptoms, serum thyroxine and TRAb, thyroid ultrasound and orbital computed tomography.

The chain is built from TRBV7-8 and TRBJ2-5, with D hard to call. The sequence came from a man aged 18-30 years with Graves' hyperthyroidism. The specimen was blood. The CDR3 here is CASSLIAETQYF. As DNA, the CDR3 is TGTGCCAGCAGCTTAATCGCTGAGACCCAGTACTTC.